Listed below are T cell receptor beta chains from one sample, sequenced in a study of shared clonotypes between healthy human individuals. Only in-frame clones appear in the TCRdb table, and some are missing; sequencing was by immunoSEQ multiplex PCR. The table includes around 750,000 clones, about 74% detected once. Source material: memory CD4+ T cells sorted from blood. Receptors were obtained from a woman under 40 in good health. Both conserved end residues are part of each CDR3. D genes are given only for firm matches. Size is omitted from some rows. Given values are once, few, many or a class for expanded clones.

clone_size	v_call	j_call	d_call	cdr3_aa	cdr3_nt
NA	TRBV28	TRBJ1-5	NA	CASSLDRRQPQHF	TGTGCCAGCAGTTTAGACAGGAGGCAGCCCCAGCATTTT
NA	TRBV6-6	TRBJ1-4	NA	CASGPRSTNEKLFF	TGTGCCAGCGGCCCGAGATCAACTAATGAAAAACTGTTTTTT
NA	TRBV7-2	TRBJ2-3	NA	CASGEQGKDTQYF	TGTGCCAGCGGGGAACAGGGCAAAGATACGCAGTATTTT
NA	TRBV6-6	TRBJ1-2	NA	CASRPRLNYGYTF	TGTGCCAGCAGACCGAGACTTAACTATGGCTACACCTTC
NA	TRBV11-2	TRBJ2-3	TRBD2	CASARGVDTDTQYF	TGTGCCAGCGCCCGGGGGGTAGACACAGATACGCAGTATTTT
NA	TRBV15	TRBJ2-2	NA	CATSSKMAGKGELFF	TGTGCCACCAGCAGCAAGATGGCAGGGAAGGGGGAGCTGTTTTTT
NA	TRBV5-1	TRBJ2-7	NA	CASSAGSSYEQYF	TGCGCCAGCAGTGCAGGGAGCTCCTACGAGCAGTACTTC
NA	TRBV4-1	TRBJ1-1	NA	CASSQPTGRATEAFF	TGCGCCAGCAGCCAACCGACGGGGAGGGCCACTGAAGCTTTCTTT
NA	TRBV18	TRBJ2-1	TRBD2	CASSPRRLAGEIYNEQFF	TGTGCCAGCTCACCCCGAAGACTAGCGGGAGAAATCTACAATGAGCAGTTCTTC
NA	TRBV25-1	TRBJ2-5	TRBD2	CASRSSGKETQYF	TGTGCCAGCAGATCTAGCGGGAAAGAGACCCAGTACTTC
NA	TRBV5-4	TRBJ2-7	NA	CASSLAGARREQYF	TGTGCCAGCAGCTTGGCCGGGGCCCGGCGGGAGCAGTACTTC
few	TRBV7-6	TRBJ2-3	TRBD2	CASSLAVAGSTDTQYF	TGTGCCAGCAGCTTAGCCGTAGCGGGAAGCACAGATACGCAGTATTTT
few	TRBV11-2	TRBJ2-1	NA	CASTNLGAYNEQFF	TGTGCCAGCACCAACCTTGGAGCCTACAATGAGCAGTTCTTC
NA	TRBV4-2	TRBJ2-1	NA	CASSSLRSYNEQFF	TGTGCCAGCAGCTCCTTGAGGTCCTACAATGAGCAGTTCTTC
NA	TRBV11-2	TRBJ2-5	NA	CASSARQLETQYF	TGTGCCAGCAGCGCCCGACAGCTAGAGACCCAGTACTTC
NA	TRBV7-9	TRBJ2-7	TRBD1	CASSLARQGAYEQYF	TGTGCCAGCAGCTTAGCGAGACAGGGAGCCTACGAGCAGTACTTC
NA	TRBV28	TRBJ1-5	NA	CASGLSVSNQPQHF	TGTGCCAGCGGGCTTAGTGTAAGCAATCAGCCCCAGCATTTT
NA	TRBV10-2	TRBJ2-1	TRBD1	CASGTGRGNEQFF	TGCGCCAGTGGGACAGGGAGGGGGAATGAGCAGTTCTTC
few	TRBV28	TRBJ1-3	NA	CASRSWAESSGNTIYF	TGTGCCAGCAGATCCTGGGCAGAGAGCTCTGGAAACACCATATATTTT
NA	TRBV6-5	TRBJ1-1	TRBD1	CASSHLGTGKTEAFF	TGTGCCAGCAGTCACTTAGGGACAGGAAAGACTGAAGCTTTCTTT
NA	TRBV19	TRBJ2-3	NA	CASSARRVTDTQYF	TGTGCCAGTAGTGCCCGCCGGGTCACAGATACGCAGTATTTT
NA	TRBV7-2	TRBJ2-7	TRBD1	CASSLGDRGYEQYF	TGTGCCAGCAGCTTAGGGGACAGGGGCTACGAGCAGTACTTC
NA	TRBV28	TRBJ2-3	NA	CASRPRDIRTSLTDTQYF	TGTGCCAGCAGACCCCGGGACATTCGCACATCTCTCACAGATACGCAGTATTTT
NA	TRBV6-1	TRBJ2-1	NA	CASSPAAGINNEQFF	TGTGCCAGCAGCCCGGCGGCAGGTATTAACAATGAGCAGTTCTTC
NA	TRBV12-1	TRBJ2-3	NA	CASSFAREGPGADTQYF	TGTGCCAGCAGCTTTGCGCGGGAGGGCCCTGGGGCAGATACGCAGTATTTT
NA	TRBV19	TRBJ2-1	TRBD2	CASSMPSGSLNEQFF	TGTGCCAGTAGTATGCCGAGCGGGAGTCTCAATGAGCAGTTCTTC
NA	TRBV6-1	TRBJ2-4	TRBD1	CASSEAGTGFGNIQYF	TGTGCCAGCAGTGAAGCTGGGACAGGGTTTGGAAACATTCAGTACTTC
few	TRBV6-1	TRBJ2-5	NA	CASSVSGVAETQYF	TGTGCCAGCAGTGTTTCGGGAGTGGCGGAGACCCAGTACTTC
NA	TRBV10-2	TRBJ1-1	NA	CASSESPGNMNTEAFF	TGCGCCAGCAGTGAGTCACCGGGAAATATGAACACTGAAGCTTTCTTT
NA	TRBV15	TRBJ2-7	TRBD2	CATSTGLAAYGGYEQYF	TGTGCCACCTCTACGGGACTAGCGGCCTATGGGGGGTACGAGCAGTACTTC
NA	TRBV19	TRBJ2-1	NA	CASSAPWESDEQFF	TGTGCCAGTAGTGCCCCATGGGAGTCAGATGAGCAGTTCTTC
NA	TRBV7-2	TRBJ2-6	NA	CASSPVSGANVLTF	TGTGCCAGCAGCCCCGTCTCTGGGGCCAACGTCCTGACTTTC
NA	TRBV5-1	TRBJ2-1	NA	CASSGALGGGYNEQFF	TGCGCCAGCAGCGGGGCTCTTGGCGGAGGGTACAATGAGCAGTTCTTC
NA	TRBV30	TRBJ2-5	NA	CAWSQGTRLYQETQYF	TGTGCCTGGAGTCAGGGGACTCGATTATACCAAGAGACCCAGTACTTC
NA	TRBV9	TRBJ2-4	TRBD2	CASSVAPSGSYDIQYF	TGTGCCAGCAGCGTAGCCCCTAGCGGGAGCTATGACATTCAGTACTTC
NA	TRBV5-5	TRBJ2-7	NA	CASSLEYAGATYEQYF	TGTGCCAGCAGCTTGGAATACGCGGGGGCCACCTACGAGCAGTACTTC
NA	TRBV15	TRBJ1-2	NA	CATSRDRRRDYGYTF	TGTGCCACCAGCAGAGATCGTCGAAGGGACTATGGCTACACCTTC
NA	TRBV6-6	TRBJ2-5	TRBD2	CASRTSGRDETQYF	TGTGCCAGCAGGACTAGCGGGAGGGACGAGACCCAGTACTTC
NA	TRBV27	TRBJ2-1	TRBD2	CASRLTSGRLDEQFF	TGTGCCAGCAGGCTGACTAGCGGGAGACTCGATGAGCAGTTCTTC
NA	TRBV5-1	TRBJ1-4	NA	CASSYHSTNEKLFF	TGCGCCAGCAGTTACCATTCAACTAATGAAAAACTGTTTTTT
NA	TRBV4-2	TRBJ2-4	TRBD1	CASSHTVPGQGIVKNIQYF	TGTGCCAGCAGCCATACGGTACCGGGACAGGGAATCGTCAAAAACATTCAGTACTTC
few	TRBV2	TRBJ1-2	NA	CASSVQGTGYTF	TGTGCCAGCAGTGTACAGGGCACCGGGTACACCTTC
NA	TRBV11-2	TRBJ2-3	NA	CASSLGAGSQSTDTQYF	TGTGCCAGCAGCTTAGGGGCGGGATCACAAAGCACAGATACGCAGTATTTT
NA	TRBV28	TRBJ1-1	NA	CASTSGGGRDTEAFF	TGTGCCAGCACCTCCGGGGGGGGGAGAGACACTGAAGCTTTCTTT
NA	TRBV18	TRBJ1-1	NA	CASSPPFGNTEAFF	TGTGCCAGCTCACCACCGTTCGGGAACACTGAAGCTTTCTTT
once	TRBV27	TRBJ2-1	TRBD2	CASSQGLLAGNSYNEQFF	TGTGCCAGCAGTCAGGGGCTCCTAGCGGGAAACTCCTACAATGAGCAGTTCTTC
NA	TRBV6-6	TRBJ2-7	NA	CASSTGRYEQYF	TGTGCCAGCAGTACCGGTCGGTACGAGCAGTACTTC
few	TRBV29-1	TRBJ2-2	TRBD2	CSVSGTSGSGTGELFF	TGCAGCGTTTCCGGGACTAGCGGGAGCGGAACCGGGGAGCTGTTTTTT
NA	TRBV5-8	TRBJ2-2	NA	CASSSRYYTGELFF	TGTGCCAGCAGCTCCCGCTATTACACCGGGGAGCTGTTTTTT
NA	TRBV2	TRBJ2-1	NA	CASTRLTSYNEQFF	TGTGCCAGCACCCGACTAACCTCCTACAATGAGCAGTTCTTC
NA	TRBV19	TRBJ2-1	TRBD2	CASTPPGSGRGNEQFF	TGTGCCAGTACTCCCCCGGGGAGCGGGAGGGGTAATGAGCAGTTCTTC
NA	TRBV27	TRBJ2-3	NA	CASMGASDTQYF	TGTGCCAGCATGGGGGCCTCAGATACGCAGTATTTT
NA	TRBV11-2	TRBJ2-2	TRBD1	CASSSRQGPTGELFF	TGTGCCAGCAGCTCCCGACAGGGCCCCACCGGGGAGCTGTTTTTT
once	TRBV19	TRBJ2-3	NA	CASSIQGGVDTQYF	TGTGCCAGTAGTATTCAAGGAGGTGTAGATACGCAGTATTTT
NA	TRBV6-1	TRBJ1-2	NA	CASSSLFYRYTF	TGTGCCAGCAGTTCCCTATTCTATAGGTACACCTTC